A selection of T cell receptor beta chains follows, all from one sample in a study of cytomegalovirus exposure and HLA in healthy donors. The method was immunoSEQ multiplex PCR; TCRdb's version includes in-frame clones alone and lacks a portion of them. The data hold around 130,000 clones, with 75% to 90% observed a single time. What was sequenced was PBMCs. Receptors originate from a male donor in good health and CMV-seronegative. The conserved cysteine and the conserved F or W are not part of the CDR3 here. D genes are given only for firm matches.

d_call: NA
j_call: TRBJ1-2
v_call: TRBV4-3
cdr3_aa: ASSQDRRDGYT

d_call: TRBD2
j_call: TRBJ2-6
v_call: TRBV5-6
cdr3_aa: ASSAPAGSTSGANVLT

d_call: TRBD2
j_call: TRBJ2-1
v_call: TRBV4-1
cdr3_aa: ASSQDQGTSSVNEQF

d_call: TRBD2
j_call: TRBJ2-7
v_call: TRBV5-1
cdr3_aa: ASSGGLARTYEQY

d_call: NA
j_call: TRBJ2-7
v_call: TRBV13
cdr3_aa: ASSLGLIVGRGGPPEFYEQY

d_call: TRBD2
j_call: TRBJ2-1
v_call: TRBV19
cdr3_aa: ASSPAGALNEQF

d_call: NA
j_call: TRBJ2-7
v_call: TRBV5-1
cdr3_aa: ASSLAATAREQY

d_call: NA
j_call: TRBJ2-5
v_call: TRBV9
cdr3_aa: ASSVGQEGETQY

d_call: TRBD2
j_call: TRBJ2-2
v_call: TRBV10-2
cdr3_aa: ASSEEGRDTGELF

d_call: TRBD1
j_call: TRBJ1-4
v_call: TRBV7-2
cdr3_aa: ASSATGRNEKLF

d_call: NA
j_call: TRBJ2-6
v_call: TRBV30
cdr3_aa: AFWRPGANGLT

d_call: TRBD2
j_call: TRBJ2-7
v_call: TRBV6-1
cdr3_aa: ASSRAGSTYEQY

d_call: TRBD1
j_call: TRBJ1-2
v_call: TRBV15
cdr3_aa: ATSRYGQGEDGYT

d_call: TRBD1
j_call: TRBJ2-7
v_call: TRBV28
cdr3_aa: ASSSWGQGAVEQY

d_call: NA
j_call: TRBJ1-1
v_call: TRBV4-2
cdr3_aa: ASSRKGRGGNTEAF